This TCR beta chain was sequenced in a study of T cell responses to AZD1222 COVID-19 vaccine. Points from the study as a whole: The peak T cell response came first, and repertoires were sampled only after it. CD4 TCRs linked to vaccination spanned spike, dominating at 160-218 and 743-854.

Clones were read by immunoSEQ multiplex PCR, and TCRdb kept only the in-frame ones, dropping some. The table lists 95,000 to 150,000 clones, around 88% of them singletons, with approximately 5.4% in the top ten. The sample holds a few counts of this clone. Antigen unknown. The V gene lost 3 bases and the J gene lost 0 bases, with 8 bases spanning the gap. The germline CDR1 and CDR2 sequences are MDHEN and SYDVKM. The CDR3 contains 14 residues. The material was peripheral blood, obtained on day 0 of AZD1222 vaccination. The sequence was obtained from an adult in good health. This rearrangement joins TRBV28 to TRBJ2-5; D is ambiguous. The CDR3 here is CASSLSQYQETQYF. As DNA, the CDR3 is TGTGCCAGCAGTTTGAGCCAATACCAAGAGACCCAGTACTTC.